The clone carrying this TCR beta chain was detected only once. Antigen: not known. Amplification started from genomic DNA. Amplification of the beta chain CDR3 used 30 forward and 13 reverse multiplex primers. MiXCR, applied by TCRdb to the multiplex PCR reads, yields one record per CDR3 protein. The table includes about 290,000 distinct CDR3 sequences, approximately 50% detected once. This CDR3 region has 16 residues. With 2 bases removed from V and 0 bases from J, the gap between germline ends came to 10 bases. The data are from a study of type 1 and type 2 diabetes patients. Study findings and constraints: Some HECs seen only in T1D might also appear in more T2D or control samples. Both CD4+ and CD8+ type 2 diabetes repertoires showed significantly higher diversity than type 1.

This receptor was taken from a man aged 18 to 30 with type 2 diabetes. The V gene is TRBV12-3 or TRBV12-4, the J gene TRBJ2-2; D unclear. Sequences were obtained from peripheral blood mononuclear cells (PBMCs). The chain's CDR3 is CASSLSDRANTGELFF. As DNA, the CDR3 is TGTGCCAGCAGTTTATCGGATAGAGCGAACACCGGGGAGCTGTTTTTT.